Below, 3 T cell receptor beta chains from the same sample are listed, as sequenced in a study of cytomegalovirus exposure and HLA in healthy donors. PCR primers comprised 60 Vbeta and 13 Jbeta primers. The protocol was immunoSEQ multiplex PCR, while the TCRdb copy is restricted to in-frame clones and leaves out a portion. The sample has around 110,000 clones; around 81% are singletons. Sequences were obtained from PBMCs. All receptors derive from a woman between 25 and 40 years old in good health and CMV-seronegative.

This chain joins TRBV27 and TRBJ2-7; D possibly corresponds to TRBD2 (6 bases). Germline-derived CDR1 and CDR2 are MNHEY and SMNVEV (reference sequence). Trimming took 5 bases from V and 1 from J, leaving 15 bases between them. The CDR3 spans 15 residues. CDR3: CASSAGGGRSYEQYF. The CDR3 DNA sequence: TGTGCCAGCAGTGCCGGGGGTGGCAGGTCCTACGAGCAGTACTTC.

V and J are TRBV25-1 and TRBJ1-4; 9 bases line up with TRBD1. J gave up 4 bases and V 6 bases, and 3 bases lay outside the gene matches. The CDR3 extends over 14 amino acids. Germline V gene data show CDR1 as MGHDK and CDR2 as SYGVNS. The DNA for the CDR3 is TGTGCCAGCAGCAACAGGGGGCTTAATGAAAAACTGTTTTTT. Translation: CASSNRGLNEKLFF.

The V and J genes are TRBV4-3 and TRBJ1-1; D gene ambiguous. Trimming removed 3 bases from V and 1 base from J, with 15 bases in between. The CDR3 consists of 16 residues. Germline lookup yields CDR1 LGHNA and CDR2 YSLEER. Here the CDR3 DNA reads TGCGCCAGCAGCCAGGGGAGGACGGGAAAGAACACTGAAGCTTTCTTT. Its protein is CASSQGRTGKNTEAFF.